These 32 T cell receptor beta chains came from one sample sequenced in a study of T cells after yellow fever vaccination. TCRdb itself ran the 5' RACE reads through MiXCR, one entry per CDR3 protein. This table holds a few hundred thousand distinct CDR3 sequences, about 8.7% found once. Sequencing was performed on PBMCs, taken on the day of the first yellow fever vaccination. The origin of the receptors is a man aged 18 to 29 who received the YFV17D yellow fever vaccine.

This clonotype occurred many times. The chain has TRBV4-1 and TRBJ1-2; weak D call: TRBD1 (6 bases). CDR3 length: 15 residues. Germline loops: CDR1 MGHRA, CDR2 YSYEKL. Trimming took off 0 bases at V and 8 bases at J, with 16 bases between the two ends. CDR3 nucleotides: TGCGCCAGCAGCCAAGATCCAGGGGCAGGGCGCGGCTACACCTTC. Encoded protein: CASSQDPGAGRGYTF.

With respect to this clonotype: A clone one base away is much larger, so this may be a read error. The chain has TRBV2 and TRBJ2-2; 8 positions match TRBD1. CDR3 length: 14 amino acids. Germline CDR1 and CDR2: SNHLY and FYNNEI. V trimming: 6 bases; J trimming: 7 bases; junction bases outside the gene matches: 7. The CDR3 DNA is TGTGCCAGCAGAAACAGGGGGTACAGCGGGGAGCTGTTTTTT. Translation gives CASRNRGYSGELFF.

The rearrangement joins TRBV10-3 to TRBJ2-7; TRBD2 agrees at 8 bases. The V and J ends lost 4 bases and 3 bases, in that order; junction bases with no gene match: 2. The CDR3 has 13 amino acids. The germline V gene encodes CDR1 ENHRY and CDR2 SYGVKD. CDR3 protein: CAISAGGGYEQYV. In nucleotides, the CDR3 is TGTGCCATCAGTGCGGGGGGGGGCTACGAGCAGTACGTC.

About this clonotype: One end of the junction fails to match germline, which may point to a read error. The gene calls are TRBV12-3 or TRBV12-4 and TRBJ1-2; D is unclear. The CDR3 is 12 amino acids. Here the CDR3 DNA reads TGTGCCAGCGGTTTGAGCCTCTATGGCTACACCTTC. Its translation: CASGLSLYGYTF.

Many counts were recorded for this clonotype. The chain employs TRBV5-1 and TRBJ2-4; possibly TRBD2 for D (5 bases). V gave up 4 bases and J gave up 6 bases, with 11 bases separating them. This CDR3 has 13 amino acids. From germline, CDR1 is SGHRS and CDR2 YFSETQ. CDR3 coding DNA: TGCGCCAGCAGCGTACTAGGAGGAAACATTCAGTACTTC. Protein sequence: CASSVLGGNIQYF.

This clonotype turned up a few times. The rearrangement links TRBV7-9 to TRBJ1-1; D is uncertain. Germline-derived CDR1 and CDR2 are SEHNR and FQNEAQ (reference sequence). Trimming stripped 5 bases from V and 5 bases from J, with 9 bases between. The CDR3 spans 12 residues. CDR3 DNA: TGTGCCAGCAGCCTTGGGAAGACTGAAGCTTTCTTT. Its translation is CASSLGKTEAFF.

This clonotype was seen more than once but under ten times. The rearrangement joins TRBV18 to TRBJ2-3; maybe TRBD2 (6 bases). CDR1 is KGHSH, CDR2 LQKENI, per germline. The CDR3 contains 15 residues. V lost 1 base and J lost 0, with 8 bases in between. The CDR3 is CASSPQEGSTDTQYF. CDR3 nucleotides: TGTGCCAGCTCACCACAGGAGGGTAGCACAGATACGCAGTATTTT.

The V and J genes are TRBV2 and TRBJ2-5, with 15 nucleotides matching TRBD2. Germline V gene sequence: CDR1 SNHLY, CDR2 FYNNEI. This CDR3 is 16 amino acids long. V shed 6 bases and J 5 bases; nucleotides not matched to a gene: 7. The CDR3 nucleotides are TGTGCCAGCAGCGGGACTAGCGGGGGGCCGGAGGAGACCCAGTACTTC. It yields the protein CASSGTSGGPEETQYF.

This clonotype was observed a few times. The chain joins TRBV5-1 to TRBJ1-1; a weak D match, TRBD1 (6 bases). The CDR3 is 19 residues long. V was clipped by 1 base and J by 5 bases, with 27 bases between them. In germline, CDR1 is SGHRS, CDR2 YFSETQ. In DNA, the CDR3 is TGCGCCAGCAGCTTGACGGGACACTACGGGCCGGGCGACGTAACTGAAGCTTTCTTT. This gives the protein CASSLTGHYGPGDVTEAFF.

V usage is TRBV12-3 or TRBV12-4 and J usage is TRBJ2-5; a possible D gene is TRBD1 (5 bases). This CDR3 region has 13 residues. Between the trimmed V and J ends, which lost 5 bases and 7 bases, there was a span of 14 bases. This CDR3 reads CASSPTGQGTQYF. CDR3 DNA: TGTGCCAGCAGTCCCACAGGTCAGGGGACCCAGTACTTC.

This clonotype was found a few times. The genes are TRBV4-2 and TRBJ1-1; 7 bases align to TRBD1. Trimming removed 1 base from V and 3 bases from J; junction bases left unmatched: 8. Germline V CDR1 and CDR2: LGHNA, YNFKEQ. This CDR3 has 16 residues. The CDR3 loop is CASSQGGGTADTEAFF. Written as DNA, the CDR3 is TGTGCCAGCAGCCAAGGGGGGGGGACAGCTGACACTGAAGCTTTCTTT.

The J gene is TRBJ2-2, the V gene TRBV7-2; D is possibly TRBD2 (6 bases). CDR3 length: 14 amino acids. In germline, CDR1 is SGHTA, CDR2 FQGNSA. With 5 bases removed from V and 8 bases from J, the gap between germline ends came to 15 bases. CDR3 in amino acids: CASSPRTNLGELFF. In nucleotides, the CDR3 is TGTGCCAGCAGCCCCAGGACTAACCTAGGGGAGCTGTTTTTT.

The table lists this clonotype with a few counts. The rearrangement links TRBV5-6 to TRBJ2-1, with D possibly matching TRBD2 (6 bases). Trimming removed 4 bases at V and 2 bases at J, with 19 bases between. Germline lookup yields CDR1 SGHDT and CDR2 YYEEEE. The CDR3 totals 17 residues. The CDR3 protein is CASSEARVVAAYNEQFF. In nucleotides, the CDR3 is TGTGCCAGCAGCGAGGCGCGGGTGGTAGCGGCCTACAATGAGCAGTTCTTC.

This clonotype was picked up a small number of times. The rearrangement links TRBV25-1 to TRBJ2-7, with TRBD2 as a possible D gene (6 bases). The V and J ends lost 0 bases and 4 bases respectively, with 13 bases between them. Germline V CDR1 and CDR2: MGHDK, SYGVNS. The length of the CDR3 is 15 residues. Here the CDR3 reads CASSEYGGVGYEQYF. The CDR3 DNA follows: TGTGCCAGCAGTGAATACGGGGGTGTAGGGTACGAGCAGTACTTC.

CDR3 sequence (DNA): TGTGCCAGTAGTAGCTTACAGGGAGGGGGACCTGAAGCTTTCTTT. Protein: CASSSLQGGGPEAFF. The chain joins TRBV19 to TRBJ1-1; possibly TRBD1 for D (6 bases). CDR3 size: 15 residues. Between the trimmed V and J ends, which lost 4 bases and 6 bases, there was a span of 18 bases. CDR1 and CDR2 from the germline V gene are LNHDA and SQIVND (reference sequence).

The rearrangement joins TRBV5-1 to TRBJ2-3; 13 bases are shared with TRBD2. Looked up from germline, CDR1 is SGHRS and CDR2 is YFSETQ. CDR3 length: 17 amino acids. V shed 2 bases, J shed 3 bases, and the junction held 6 bases outside the gene matches. CDR3 nucleotide sequence: TGCGCCAGCAGCTTTCCGGGACTAGCGGGGTCGACAGATACGCAGTATTTT. Protein product: CASSFPGLAGSTDTQYF.

This clonotype was seen a handful of times. This rearrangement joins TRBV5-1 to TRBJ2-3; a possible D gene is TRBD2 (6 bases). The CDR3 contains 14 residues. Deletions cut 5 bases from V and 4 bases from J, with 14 bases between. CDR1 and CDR2 (germline): SGHRS, YFSETQ. CDR3 in amino acids: CASRPTREADTQYF. The DNA of the CDR3 is TGCGCCAGCAGACCCACGAGGGAGGCAGATACGCAGTATTTT.

This clonotype was counted a few times. This sequence joins TRBV9 and TRBJ1-4, with 7 bases aligning to TRBD1. The CDR3 has 15 residues. Germline V gives CDR1 SGDLS, CDR2 YYNGEE. V gave up 2 bases and J gave up 5 bases; unmatched junction bases: 6. The CDR3 bases are TGTGCCAGCAGCGTTCGACAGGGAAGGAATGAAAAACTGTTTTTT. Translated: CASSVRQGRNEKLFF.

There are many counts of this clonotype. V gene TRBV6-5 combines with J gene TRBJ2-3; possible D gene TRBD2, 7 bases. Per germline, CDR1 MNHEY and CDR2 SVGAGI. The CDR3 loop spans 15 amino acids. V was trimmed by 6 bases and J by 6 bases, leaving 19 bases between them. CDR3 sequence: CASRPRGVGGDTQYF. Here the CDR3 DNA reads TGTGCCAGCAGGCCCCGGGGGGTAGGGGGTGATACGCAGTATTTT.

The CDR3 loop reads CASREVSYNEQFF. The CDR3, as DNA: TGTGCCAGTAGAGAGGTATCCTACAATGAGCAGTTCTTC. This chain joins TRBV12-3 or TRBV12-4 and TRBJ2-1; D gene ambiguous. The ends were cut back, 9 bases at V and 1 base at J, with 10 bases in the middle. The CDR3 consists of 13 residues.

This clonotype was detected only a few times. The chain employs TRBV4-1 and TRBJ2-1, with TRBD1 matching over 7 bases. V lost 1 base, J lost 1 base, and 7 bases stayed unmatched. The CDR3 has 17 amino acids. CDR1 MGHRA and CDR2 YSYEKL come from the germline V gene. The DNA of the CDR3 is TGCGCCAGCAGCCAAGGGGTAAGGGACAGATCCTACAATGAGCAGTTCTTC. Translation: CASSQGVRDRSYNEQFF.

The chain links TRBV7-3 to TRBJ2-5, with 7 bases aligning to TRBD1. The V gene end was trimmed by 5 bases and the J gene end by 6 bases; junction bases not matched to a gene: 6. Per the germline V gene, CDR1 is SGHTA and CDR2 is FQGTGA. This CDR3 is built from 13 residues. CDR3 protein: CASSAGTVQTQYF. In DNA form, the CDR3 reads TGTGCCAGCAGCGCCGGGACAGTCCAGACCCAGTACTTC.

The chain is built from TRBV20-1 and TRBJ1-4; D may be TRBD1 (5 bases). V was shortened by 0 bases and J by 5 bases, with 13 bases between the two germline ends. The CDR3 runs 15 residues. Per germline, CDR1 DFQATT and CDR2 SNEGSKA (reference sequence). Here the CDR3 reads CSARDPGTMNEKLFF. CDR3 coding DNA: TGCAGTGCTAGAGATCCGGGGACTATGAATGAAAAACTGTTTTTT.

This clonotype was seen more than once but under ten times. This chain uses TRBV28 with TRBJ2-2; the D is unclear. V lost 9 bases to trimming and J lost 6 bases, with 20 bases between them. The germline V gene encodes CDR1 MDHEN and CDR2 SYDVKM. The CDR3 contains 15 residues. CDR3: CASTTWANGAGELFF. CDR3 nucleotides: TGTGCCAGTACTACCTGGGCAAATGGAGCCGGGGAGCTGTTTTTT.

This clonotype was picked up many times. The chain employs TRBV5-1 and TRBJ2-1, with 7 bases matching TRBD1. The CDR3 runs to 14 residues. Germline loops: CDR1 SGHRS, CDR2 YFSETQ. J gave up 4 bases and V 4 bases, and 5 bases lay outside the gene matches. The CDR3: CASSAGTEYNEQFF. Written as DNA, the CDR3 is TGCGCCAGCAGCGCCGGGACAGAATACAATGAGCAGTTCTTC.

This clonotype was observed a handful of times. The V gene is TRBV9, the J gene TRBJ2-1; 9 bases fit TRBD2. The CDR3 has 15 residues. From germline, CDR1 is SGDLS and CDR2 YYNGEE. Germline trimming cut 4 bases from V and 6 bases from J; bases unmatched to any gene: 8. This chain's CDR3 is CASSLSGGNSNEQFF. The CDR3 bases are TGTGCCAGCAGCCTCAGCGGGGGGAATAGCAATGAGCAGTTCTTC. Combining the CDR3 with reference TRBV9 and TRBJ2-1 gives the whole variable domain DSGVTQTPKHLITATGQRVTLRCSPRSGDLSVYWYQQSLDQGLQFLIQYYNGEERAKGNILERFSAQQFPDLHSELNLSSLELGDSALYFCASSLSGGNSNEQFFGPGTRLTVL.

The chain links TRBV29-1 to TRBJ2-7, with D perhaps assigned TRBD1 or TRBD2 (5 bases each). CDR3 length equals 12 residues. Germline V CDR1 and CDR2: SQVTM, ANQGSEA. The V end lost 8 bases, the J end lost 2 bases, and 13 bases lay between the germline ends. CDR3 coding DNA: TGCAGCTCCCTCGGGGCAGCCTACGAGCAGTACTTC. Protein: CSSLGAAYEQYF.

This clonotype was counted a few times. The chain links TRBV12-3 or TRBV12-4 to TRBJ1-5; TRBD1 aligns across 7 bases. This CDR3 contains 14 residues. The V and J ends lost 4 bases and 6 bases, in that order; junction bases with no gene match: 6. Written as DNA, the CDR3 is TGTGCCAGCAGTTCATCGACAGGGACTCAGCCCCAGCATTTT. Its translation is CASSSSTGTQPQHF.

This clonotype occurred a few times. The rearrangement joins TRBV7-2 to TRBJ2-5; D gene ambiguous. This CDR3 is built from 11 residues. Germline V CDR1 and CDR2: SGHTA, FQGNSA. Trimming removed 4 bases at V and 7 bases at J, with 7 bases between. CDR3 protein: CASSSRWTQYF. CDR3 nucleotides: TGTGCCAGCAGCTCTCGGTGGACCCAGTACTTC.

This clonotype was detected only a few times. The J gene is TRBJ1-1, the V gene TRBV19; possibly TRBD1 for D (5 bases). This CDR3 is built from 14 residues. V was trimmed by 6 bases and J by 11 bases, leaving 22 bases between them. The V gene's germline CDR1 is LNHDA and CDR2 SQIVND (reference sequence). CDR3 protein: CASRLDGMGRDAFF. The CDR3 nucleotides are TGTGCCAGTAGGTTGGACGGAATGGGCCGGGACGCTTTCTTT. The full variable domain, rest sourced from reference TRBV19 and TRBJ1-1, is DGGITQSPKYLFRKEGQNVTLSCEQNLNHDAMYWYRQDPGQGLRLIYYSQIVNDFQKGDIAEGYSVSREKKESFPLTVTSAQKNPTAFYLCASRLDGMGRDAFFGQGTRLTVV.

The chain joins TRBV7-8 to TRBJ2-5; D is unresolved. This CDR3 spans 16 amino acids. Per the germline V gene, CDR1 is SGHVS and CDR2 is FQNEAQ. Trimming pared 5 bases from V and 3 bases from J, leaving 19 bases between. The CDR3, as DNA: TGTGCCAGCAGCAAGTGGGGAATAGATTCTGAAGAGACCCAGTACTTC. As protein: CASSKWGIDSEETQYF.

The chain carries TRBV6-5 and TRBJ1-6; D not resolved. Looked up from germline, CDR1 is MNHEY and CDR2 is SVGAGI. Trimming removed 4 bases at V and 0 bases at J, with 7 bases between. The CDR3 contains 15 residues. The CDR3 sequence: CASSSPGSYNSPLHF. In nucleotides, the CDR3 is TGTGCCAGCAGTTCGCCCGGCTCCTATAATTCACCCCTCCACTTT.